This T cell receptor beta chain came from a study of T cells in Graves' hyperthyroidism and ophthalmopathy. Amplification yielded TCR beta CDR3 regions, with RNA transcripts as the source. In the first-round RT-PCR of the TCR CDR3, the HTBI primer set was used. Via MiXCR, TCRdb re-called the multiplex PCR reads, giving one row per CDR3 protein. The table shows around 600,000 distinct CDR3 sequences, with about 14% occurring only once. The PBMCs studied were ones that came from around 10 ml fresh peripheral blood. CDR1 is LGHNA and CDR2 is YSLEER in the germline V gene. With 3 bases removed from V and 8 bases from J, the gap between germline ends came to 10 bases. The CDR3 runs to 12 residues. This clonotype was seen repeatedly, ten times or more.

The chain is built from TRBV4-3 and TRBJ1-1; tentative D call: TRBD1 (6 bases). This receptor was obtained from a woman in her forties or fifties with Graves' ophthalmopathy. Source material: blood. CDR3 in amino acids: CASSHPTGEAFF. The CDR3 region has the DNA TGCGCCAGCAGCCATCCGACAGGCGAAGCTTTCTTT.